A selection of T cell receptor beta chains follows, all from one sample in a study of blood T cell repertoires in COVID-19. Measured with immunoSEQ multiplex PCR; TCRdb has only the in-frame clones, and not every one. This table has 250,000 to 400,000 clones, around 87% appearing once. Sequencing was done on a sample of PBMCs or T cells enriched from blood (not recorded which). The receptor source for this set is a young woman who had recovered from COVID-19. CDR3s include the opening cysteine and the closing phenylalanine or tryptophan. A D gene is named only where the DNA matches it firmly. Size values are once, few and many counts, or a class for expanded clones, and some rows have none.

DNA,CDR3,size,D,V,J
TGTGCCAGCAGCCCGCCCGAGGAGGGACCCAGAGGGCGGTTCTTC,CASSPPEEGPRGRFF,-,-,TRBV11-2,TRBJ2-1
TGTGCCAGCAGTGAGGCTAGCGGGGGAGAGACCCAGTACTTC,CASSEASGGETQYF,-,TRBD2,TRBV25-1,TRBJ2-5
TGTGCCAGCAGCTTAGGGACAGGGGGACACTATGGCTACACCTTC,CASSLGTGGHYGYTF,few,TRBD1,TRBV7-9,TRBJ1-2
TGTGCCAGCAGCTCGCTAGCGGGGGAAGAGACCCAGTACTTC,CASSSLAGEETQYF,-,TRBD2,TRBV7-6,TRBJ2-5
TGCGCCAGCAGCTTGTCGGCGGGGGGGTACCAAGAGACCCAGTACTTC,CASSLSAGGYQETQYF,-,TRBD2,TRBV5-1,TRBJ2-5
TGTGCCTGGAGTCCCGACGGTTGGGGAGCCACCAATCAGCCCCAGCATTTT,CAWSPDGWGATNQPQHF,-,-,TRBV30,TRBJ1-5
TGTGCCACATTCCTCCTGCGGGGACTCAACTATGGCTACACCTTC,CATFLLRGLNYGYTF,-,-,TRBV6-5,TRBJ1-2
TGTGCCGCTGGGGGGGGTCGTGGTGGCTACACCTTC,CAAGGGRGGYTF,-,-,TRBV6-5,TRBJ1-2
TGTGCCAGCAAACCAGGGACAGGGGAAGAAGCGACCCAGCATTTT,CASKPGTGEEATQHF,-,TRBD1,TRBV2,TRBJ1-5
TGTGCCAGTAGCGGTACAACAGGGGGCCAAGAGACCCAGTACTTC,CASSGTTGGQETQYF,-,TRBD1,TRBV19,TRBJ2-5
TGCAGCGTCGGCGGGACTTCCTCGGAAAAACTGTTTTTT,CSVGGTSSEKLFF,-,-,TRBV29-1,TRBJ1-4
TGTGCCAGCAGCCAAGATCGAGCAGGTGATACGCAGTATTTT,CASSQDRAGDTQYF,-,-,TRBV4-2,TRBJ2-3
TGTGCCACCAGTGATTATTCGGAGGAGCAGTACTTC,CATSDYSEEQYF,-,-,TRBV24-1,TRBJ2-7
TGTGCCAGCAGCCAAGGTCCAGCGGGGCCCCTCCCAGATACGCAGTATTTT,CASSQGPAGPLPDTQYF,-,TRBD2,TRBV4-2,TRBJ2-3
TGTGCCAGCAGTTTGCGGACAGGTAGCAATCAGCCCCAGCATTTT,CASSLRTGSNQPQHF,-,TRBD1,TRBV28,TRBJ1-5
TGTGCCAGCAGCTTGCTAGCGGGGGCCAACACCGGGGAGCTGTTTTTT,CASSLLAGANTGELFF,once,TRBD2,TRBV7-2,TRBJ2-2
TGTGCCAGCAGTCCCGACCCAGGGGTCACTGAAGCTTTCTTT,CASSPDPGVTEAFF,-,-,TRBV6-5,TRBJ1-1
TGTGCCAGCAGCCCGGGACAGCCAGTGAACACTGAAGCTTTCTTT,CASSPGQPVNTEAFF,-,TRBD1,TRBV6-5,TRBJ1-1
TGTGCCACCATGAAGGGGGCCCACTCTGGAAACACCATATATTTT,CATMKGAHSGNTIYF,-,TRBD1,TRBV19,TRBJ1-3
TGTGCCAGTAGTATCGCCCAAGGGGGCGCCTATGGCTACACCTTC,CASSIAQGGAYGYTF,-,TRBD1,TRBV19,TRBJ1-2
TGTGCCAGCAGCGTCGAGGGTGACTCCACGAACTTCAATGAGCAGTTCTTC,CASSVEGDSTNFNEQFF,few,-,TRBV9,TRBJ2-1
TGTGCCAGTCAGGGGGCAGGTCAAAGCAATCAGCCCCAGCATTTT,CASQGAGQSNQPQHF,-,TRBD1,TRBV10-3,TRBJ1-5
TGTGCCAGCAGCTTAAATGGGGGGACGGACAATTCACCCCTCCACTTT,CASSLNGGTDNSPLHF,few,-,TRBV7-2,TRBJ1-6
TGTGCCAGCAGCGTCCTGGACAGGGTGATACCCTACGAGCAGTACTTC,CASSVLDRVIPYEQYF,-,TRBD1,TRBV7-6,TRBJ2-7
TGTGCCACCAGCAGCCCGGACAGGGCGGACACCGGGGAGCTGTTTTTT,CATSSPDRADTGELFF,-,TRBD1,TRBV15,TRBJ2-2
TGTGCCACCAGTGATTCCAGGGGGCGCAAACCCACCGGGGAGCTGTTTTTT,CATSDSRGRKPTGELFF,-,TRBD1,TRBV24-1,TRBJ2-2
TGTGCCAGCAGTGAGGGGACAGGGGATCAGCCCCAGCATTTT,CASSEGTGDQPQHF,-,TRBD1,TRBV6-1,TRBJ1-5